This T cell receptor beta chain derives from a study of blood T cell repertoires in COVID-19. For the study at large: The samples span acute and convalescent COVID-19 from the United States, Italy and Spain. Sample material is recorded as cDNA or gDNA derived from T cells, B-cell-depleted T cells, or PBMCs.

In the original analysis: Using reference gene primer amplification, nucleated cell counts were estimated. Using immunoSEQ multiplex PCR, the repertoire was profiled, and TCRdb retains in-frame clones only, with some absent. V and J calls and clone size are those listed in that table; D and trimming were worked out from the DNA. The data hold about 190,000 clones, with under 80% observed a single time. The CDR3 length is 14 residues. Trimming shortened V by 4 bases and J by 3 bases, and 11 bases separated the two germline ends. Germline V lookup: CDR1 LNHDA, CDR2 SQIVND (reference sequence). The genes are TRBV19 and TRBJ2-3; a weak D match, TRBD1 (5 bases). The sequence was collected from a woman aged 45-65 years with acute or convalescent COVID-19. Sequencing input: peripheral blood. In DNA, the CDR3 is TGTGCCAGTAGTACCCCAGGGCGGACAGATACGCAGTATTTT. Translating it yields CASSTPGRTDTQYF.